These 32 T cell receptor beta chains share one sample of origin, sequenced in a study of cytomegalovirus exposure and HLA in healthy donors. Primers: 60 Vbeta forward and 13 Jbeta reverse. The table came from immunoSEQ multiplex PCR; TCRdb's copy has only in-frame clones and leaves some out. The profile shows 100,000 or so clones, 75% of them singletons. Sequenced input: PBMCs. The receptors stem from a man aged 50 or older in good health and CMV-seronegative.

The rearrangement joins TRBV9 to TRBJ1-1; D gene uncertain. V shed 0 bases and J shed 3 bases, with 12 bases lying between them. The length of the CDR3 is 15 residues. Looked up from germline, CDR1 is SGDLS and CDR2 is YYNGEE. The CDR3 DNA follows: TGTGCCAGCAGCGTAGATCCCGAGTCATACACTGAAGCTTTCTTT. Protein product: CASSVDPESYTEAFF.

This clone turned up a few times. J is TRBJ2-1 and V is TRBV30, with D possibly being TRBD2 (5 bases). CDR1 and CDR2 from the germline V gene are GTSNPN and SVGIG (reference sequence). The V end lost 0 bases, the J end lost 0 bases, and 12 bases lay between the germline ends. There are 16 residues in the CDR3. The CDR3 nucleotides are TGTGCCTGGAGTGTACGGGGTATTAGCTCCTACAATGAGCAGTTCTTC. It encodes CAWSVRGISSYNEQFF.

The chain carries TRBV5-1 and TRBJ2-5, with 8 bases lining up with TRBD2. CDR1 and CDR2 from the germline V gene are SGHRS and YFSETQ. V trimming: 0 bases; J trimming: 7 bases; junction bases outside the gene matches: 2. The CDR3 totals 13 residues. CDR3 nucleotides: TGCGCCAGCAGCTTGGCCGGGGGGGGGACCCAGTACTTC. This codes for CASSLAGGGTQYF. Drawing the rest from reference TRBV5-1 and TRBJ2-5, the complete variable domain is KAGVTQTPRYLIKTRGQQVTLSCSPISGHRSVSWYQQTPGQGLQFLFEYFSETQRNKGNFPGRFSGRQFSNSRSEMNVSTLELGDSALYLCASSLAGGGTQYFGPGTRLLVL.

The rearrangement joins TRBV28 to TRBJ1-2; D is unclear. This CDR3 has 12 amino acids. V was cut by 7 bases and J by 7 bases, with 13 bases left in between. CDR1 is MDHEN, CDR2 SYDVKM, per germline. The DNA for the CDR3 is TGTGCCAGCAATATGAGGGCGATTGGCTACACCTTC. Amino acid sequence: CASNMRAIGYTF.

The chain couples TRBV29-1 to TRBJ2-7, with 8 bases fitting TRBD2. The V gene end was trimmed by 4 bases and the J gene end by 5 bases; junction bases not matched to a gene: 10. The CDR3 covers 14 residues. Germline values: CDR1 SQVTM, CDR2 ANQGSEA. The CDR3 bases are TGCAGCGTTGTTACGGGACTAGGTAGCGACGAGCAGTACTTC. This translates into CSVVTGLGSDEQYF.

This chain's CDR3 is CASSPGLATSGHNEQFF. CDR3 in DNA: TGCGCCAGCAGCCCCGGACTAGCCACCTCGGGGCACAATGAGCAGTTCTTC. This chain connects TRBV5-1 to TRBJ2-1, with 8 positions matching TRBD2. CDR1 and CDR2 from the germline V gene are SGHRS and YFSETQ. This CDR3 has 17 amino acids. Trimming took 4 bases from V and 5 from J; bases not matched to a gene: 14.

This chain joins TRBV10-3 and TRBJ2-1, with 11 bases identical to TRBD1. The CDR3 extends over 19 amino acids. CDR1 is ENHRY and CDR2 is SYGVKD in the germline V gene. V shed 7 bases, J shed 0 bases, and the junction held 14 bases outside the gene matches. As DNA, the CDR3 is TGTGCCATCACCAAAGCTGCTGGGACAGGGGGAAGCTCCTACAATGAGCAGTTCTTC. Its translation: CAITKAAGTGGSSYNEQFF.

The chain combines TRBV12-5 with TRBJ2-3; a possible D gene is TRBD2 (5 bases). Germline V gene sequence: CDR1 LGHNT, CDR2 FRNRAP. V gave up 8 bases and J gave up 0 bases, with 12 bases separating them. The CDR3 is 14 residues long. The CDR3 loop reads CASRGNISTDTQYF. The CDR3 DNA reads TGTGCTAGTCGGGGAAACATTAGCACAGATACGCAGTATTTT.

This rearrangement joins TRBV6-5 to TRBJ2-7; 7 bases align to TRBD1. Unmatched junction bases numbered 10, after V lost 6 bases and J lost 2 bases. Germline V gene sequence: CDR1 MNHEY, CDR2 SVGAGI. This CDR3 region has 15 residues. CDR3 nucleotides: TGTGCCAGCAGCTCCCGACAGGGAACCACCTACGAGCAGTACTTC. It is translated as CASSSRQGTTYEQYF.

V is TRBV6-5 and J is TRBJ1-5; maybe TRBD1 (5 bases). Trimming removed 6 bases from V and 7 bases from J, with 16 bases in between. Germline values: CDR1 MNHEY, CDR2 SVGAGI. The length of the CDR3 is 14 residues. The CDR3 spells CASSGGGSGQPQHF. In nucleotides, the CDR3 is TGTGCCAGCAGCGGGGGGGGGTCAGGACAGCCCCAGCATTTT.

The chain carries TRBV7-2 and TRBJ2-5; maybe TRBD2 (6 bases). Germline V gene lookup returns CDR1 SGHTA and CDR2 FQGNSA. The CDR3 runs 13 residues. V was shortened by 2 bases and J by 2 bases, with 6 bases between the two germline ends. The CDR3, as DNA: TGTGCCAGCAGCTTACGGGGGCAAGAGACCCAGTACTTC. Residues: CASSLRGQETQYF.

V and J are TRBV5-1 and TRBJ2-2; no firm D call. The CDR3 sequence is 14 residues long. Trimming pared 2 bases from V and 1 base from J, leaving 6 bases between. Germline V gene data show CDR1 as SGHRS and CDR2 as YFSETQ. This chain's CDR3 is CASSFVENTGELFF. CDR3 in DNA: TGCGCCAGCAGCTTCGTAGAGAACACCGGGGAGCTGTTTTTT.

This rearrangement joins TRBV6-6 to TRBJ2-7; D unresolved. The CDR3 has 14 amino acids. The V end was cut by 0 bases, the J end by 6 bases, with 12 bases between. Germline values: CDR1 MNHNY, CDR2 SVGAGI (reference sequence). The CDR3 region has the DNA TGTGCCAGCAGTTACTCGAAGTGGGCCGCCGAGCAGTACTTC. This translates into CASSYSKWAAEQYF.

This chain uses TRBV7-6 with TRBJ2-1; 16 bases map to TRBD2. Germline V gives CDR1 SGHVS, CDR2 FNYEAQ. CDR3 length: 16 amino acids. The V and J ends lost 4 bases and 13 bases, in that order; junction bases with no gene match: 10. Here the CDR3 DNA reads TGTGCCAGCAGCTCAGGGGGGACTAGCGGGAGGGCCCCTCAGTTCTTC. Translated: CASSSGGTSGRAPQFF. Full variable domain (missing parts from reference TRBV7-6 and TRBJ2-1): GAGVSQSPRYKVTKRGQDVALRCDPISGHVSLYWYRQALGQGPEFLTYFNYEAQQDKSGLPNDRFSAERPEGSISTLTIQRTEQRDSAMYRCASSSGGTSGRAPQFFGPGTRLTVL.

The V and J genes are TRBV27 and TRBJ2-7; perhaps TRBD1 as D (6 bases). From germline, CDR1 is MNHEY and CDR2 SMNVEV (reference sequence). The V gene lost 3 bases and the J gene lost 2 bases, with 8 bases spanning the gap. There are 13 residues in the CDR3. CDR3 bases: TGTGCCAGCAGTTTTGGGGACACCTACGAGCAGTACTTC. It codes for CASSFGDTYEQYF.

This clone was observed a handful of times. Different DNA sequences within this sample yield the same CDR3. V and J are TRBV4-3 and TRBJ2-7; 9 nucleotides match TRBD1. The V gene's germline CDR1 is LGHNA and CDR2 YSLEER. CDR3 size: 15 residues. Trimming at V came to 0 bases and at J to 1 base, leaving 1 base not matched to a gene. Here the CDR3 reads CASSQETGGSYEQYF. The CDR3 nucleotides read TGCGCCAGCAGCCAAGAGACAGGGGGGTCCTACGAGCAGTACTTC.

The V call is TRBV7-2, the J call TRBJ2-3, with D maybe TRBD2 (5 bases). The CDR3 loop spans 12 amino acids. Germline CDR1 SGHTA, CDR2 FQGNSA. Trimming left V 3 bases short and J 5 bases short, with 6 bases between. The CDR3 region has the DNA TGTGCCAGCAGCTTCGGGGAAGATACGCAGTATTTT. Its translation is CASSFGEDTQYF.

The rearrangement joins TRBV28 to TRBJ1-2, with D unresolved. Trimming left V 8 bases short and J 5 bases short, with 12 bases between. The CDR3 contains 12 residues. CDR1 is MDHEN, CDR2 SYDVKM, per germline. DNA for the CDR3: TGTGCCAGCTTTGCGGGGAGATATGGCTACACCTTC. Amino acid sequence: CASFAGRYGYTF.

The chain combines TRBV4-2 with TRBJ2-3; 7 nucleotides agree with TRBD2. The trim removed 1 base at V and 1 base at J, leaving 5 bases unmatched. Germline CDR1 and CDR2: LGHNA and YNFKEQ. CDR3 length equals 16 residues. CDR3 loop: CASSQGASGGTDTQYF. As DNA, the CDR3 is TGTGCCAGCAGCCAAGGCGCCAGCGGGGGCACAGATACGCAGTATTTT.

The chain has TRBV29-1 and TRBJ2-7; D is ambiguous. Trimming stripped 2 bases from V and 1 base from J, with 3 bases between. The CDR3 spans 11 residues. CDR1 is SQVTM, CDR2 ANQGSEA, per germline. CDR3 sequence (DNA): TGCAGCGTTGAACGGTCCTACGAGCAGTACTTC. Amino acid sequence: CSVERSYEQYF.

The chain employs TRBV7-9 and TRBJ2-3, with D possibly TRBD1 on 5 matching bases. Germline V gene sequence: CDR1 SEHNR, CDR2 FQNEAQ (reference sequence). V dropped 2 bases and J dropped 4 bases, with 13 bases sitting between them. CDR3 size: 15 residues. The CDR3 sequence is CASSLTQGRADTQYF. CDR3 sequence (DNA): TGTGCCAGCAGCTTAACCCAGGGCCGGGCAGATACGCAGTATTTT.

The chain couples TRBV5-1 to TRBJ1-3; D is uncertain. Trimming removed 3 bases from V and 0 bases from J, with 7 bases in between. This CDR3 region has 14 residues. The V gene's germline CDR1 is SGHRS and CDR2 YFSETQ. CDR3 protein: CASSSAASGNTIYF. The CDR3 coding sequence is TGCGCCAGCAGCTCTGCGGCCTCTGGAAACACCATATATTTT.

This chain joins TRBV6-4 and TRBJ2-1; TRBD1 aligns across 10 bases. The V gene end was trimmed by 6 bases and the J gene end by 6 bases; junction bases not matched to a gene: 8. CDR1 is MRHNA and CDR2 is SNTAGT in the germline V gene. There are 15 residues in the CDR3. DNA for the CDR3: TGTGCCAGCAGCTCGGGACAGGGGTTATTCAATGAGCAGTTCTTC. Protein sequence: CASSSGQGLFNEQFF.

There are a few counts of this clone. The chain is built from TRBV28 and TRBJ1-1; weak D call: TRBD1 (6 bases). The CDR3 has 14 residues. The ends were cut back, 4 bases at V and 2 bases at J, with 11 bases in the middle. CDR1 and CDR2 from the germline V gene are MDHEN and SYDVKM. This CDR3 reads CASSSDRTNTEAFF. As DNA, the CDR3 is TGTGCCAGCAGTTCAGACAGGACTAACACTGAAGCTTTCTTT.

A few counts support this clone. J is TRBJ1-3 and V is TRBV7-6; TRBD1 is a possible D gene (6 bases). Germline V CDR1 and CDR2: SGHVS, FNYEAQ. V was cut by 4 bases and J by 5 bases, with 12 bases left in between. This CDR3 region has 14 residues. CDR3 sequence (DNA): TGTGCCAGCAGCTCCCAGGGGCTAAGAAACACCATATATTTT. It specifies CASSSQGLRNTIYF.

The J gene is TRBJ1-5, the V gene TRBV7-2; 8 nucleotides align to TRBD1. This CDR3 contains 17 residues. With 5 bases clipped from V and 5 bases from J, the junction kept 14 bases outside the gene matches. The germline V gene encodes CDR1 SGHTA and CDR2 FQGNSA. The CDR3 spells CASSPGFHRGGDQPQHF. CDR3 coding DNA: TGTGCCAGCAGCCCGGGGTTCCACAGGGGGGGGGATCAGCCCCAGCATTTT.

The chain employs TRBV11-2 and TRBJ2-3; no firm D call. Germline assignment: CDR1 SGHAT and CDR2 FQNNGV. Trimming removed 2 bases from V and 5 bases from J, with 2 bases in between. The CDR3 spans 11 residues. The CDR3: CASSLRDTQYF. The CDR3 coding sequence is TGTGCCAGCAGCTTACGAGATACGCAGTATTTT.

The J gene is TRBJ1-3, the V gene TRBV7-9; TRBD1 matches at 8 bases. The CDR3 is 19 amino acids. V shed 1 base, J shed 0 bases, and the junction held 11 bases outside the gene matches. Looked up from germline, CDR1 is SEHNR and CDR2 is FQNEAQ (reference sequence). The CDR3 DNA reads as TGTGCCAGCAGCTTAGGGGCCCTCGACAGGGGAATCTCTGGAAACACCATATATTTT. This codes for CASSLGALDRGISGNTIYF. Based on the CDR3 plus reference TRBV7-9 and TRBJ1-3, the full variable domain is DTGVSQNPRHKITKRGQNVTFRCDPISEHNRLYWYRQTLGQGPEFLTYFQNEAQLEKSRLLSDRFSAERPKGSFSTLEIQRTEQGDSAMYLCASSLGALDRGISGNTIYFGEGSWLTVV.

The chain recombines TRBV5-1 with TRBJ2-7; TRBD2 aligns across 7 bases. The germline V gene has CDR1 SGHRS and CDR2 YFSETQ. With V trimmed by 3 bases and J by 8 bases, 20 bases remained unmatched. CDR3 length: 17 amino acids. This chain's CDR3 is CASSSALMTSGTGKQYF. In DNA, the CDR3 is TGCGCCAGCAGCTCCGCTTTGATGACCAGCGGGACCGGAAAGCAGTACTTC.

The rearrangement links TRBV4-2 to TRBJ2-1, with TRBD2 matching 11 bases. Per germline, CDR1 LGHNA and CDR2 YNFKEQ. The CDR3 spans 18 residues. The trim removed 4 bases at V and 0 bases at J, leaving 8 bases unmatched. The CDR3 sequence: CASSRGLAGGSSYNEQFF. For the CDR3, the DNA is TGTGCCAGCAGCCGGGGGCTAGCGGGAGGAAGCTCCTACAATGAGCAGTTCTTC.

CDR3 coding DNA: TGTGCCAGCAGTGACCAGGGGGTGAACACTGAAGCTTTCTTT. Translation gives CASSDQGVNTEAFF. J is TRBJ1-1 and V is TRBV6-1; 7 bases are shared with TRBD1. There are 14 residues in the CDR3. The germline V gene has CDR1 MNHNS and CDR2 SASEGT. The ends lost 3 bases at V and 0 bases at J; junction bases unmatched: 1.

In the case of this clone: A junction boundary mismatches the germline segment, possibly from a read error. The rearrangement uses TRBV7-7 and TRBJ2-1, with 10 bases lining up with TRBD1. CDR1 is SSHAT and CDR2 is FNYEAQ in the germline V gene (reference sequence). CDR3 size: 14 residues. The CDR3 sequence: CASSSGQGNNEQFF. CDR3 bases: TGTGCTAGCAGCTCGGGACAGGGGAACAATGAGCAGTTCTTC.